The present TCR beta chain was sequenced within a study of blood T cells in healthy people across ages. Germline V gene sequence: CDR1 SGHTA, CDR2 FQGNSA. V lost 1 base and J lost 5; bases outside the gene matches: 11. This CDR3 is built from 18 residues. This clonotype occurred a few times. The antigen is undetermined. Study-wide results and caveats: Naive CD4+ cell counts and diversity both ran higher in long-lived than in aged donors. Getting older went along with TCR beta diversity per million T cells dropping roughly linearly.

A sample-barcoded 5' primer and a J-beta primer mix were used in a second PCR of about 7 to 12 cycles. From each sample, at least 2.5 million paired-end reads containing CDR3 were obtained. TCRdb recomputed calls from the 5' RACE reads with MiXCR, one row per CDR3 protein. This table holds 800,000 or so distinct CDR3 sequences, around 25% found once. The data also belong to a second study, concerning T cells of mothers and their children. That work states: Reverse transcription into cDNA received all extracted RNA, at roughly 1.6 ug per 15 ul.

The chain employs TRBV7-2 and TRBJ2-2; 9 bases match TRBD2. This clonotype was obtained from a boy aged 5-17 years in good health. Sequenced input: blood. The CDR3 DNA is TGTGCCAGCAGCTTAGATGCACTAGCGGGCTTGAAAACCGGGGAGCTGTTTTTT. Translating it yields CASSLDALAGLKTGELFF.